Given below is one T cell receptor beta chain in context. Gene labels here are mouse ones. The read ends 1 residue early relative to the CDR3; the germline J gene fills the gap. This record comes from a study of tissue T cells after allogeneic stem cell transplantation. CDR3 length: 16 amino acids. The germline V gene has CDR1 MNHDT and CDR2 YYDKIL. Trimming removed 3 bases from V and 2 bases from J; junction bases left unmatched: 2. Sequenced by immunoSEQ multiplex PCR; TCRdb stores in-frame clones only, minus some. The sample holds about 50,000 clones; less than 75% are singletons and the top ten take under 0.9%.

The chain links TRBV17 to TRBJ2-2; 11 bases fit TRBD2. The sequence derives from a pool of C57BL/6 mice in good health. Material for sequencing was sorted cells pooled from one or two spleens. The CDR3 spells CASSSRDWGNTGQLYF. CDR3 DNA (partial): TGTGCTAGCAGTAGCCGGGACTGGGGGAACACCGGGCAGCTCTAC.